Listed below are T cell receptor beta chains from one sample, sequenced in a study of blood T cell repertoires in COVID-19. Sequenced by immunoSEQ multiplex PCR; TCRdb stores in-frame clones only, minus some. The sample gives 130,000 to 150,000 clones, just under 90% of which show up once; more than 3.5% is in the top ten. The sequenced sample consisted of peripheral blood. These TCRs come from a woman in her forties with acute or convalescent COVID-19. Each CDR3 is given with its conserved first and last residue. D genes are given only for firm matches. For some rows the clone size is stated as once, few or many, or as a class when expanded; others skip it.

j_call,d_call,clone_size,v_call,cdr3_aa,cdr3_nt
TRBJ2-7,NA,once,TRBV9,CASSPRALAGSYEQYF,TGTGCCAGCAGCCCGAGGGCTTTGGCGGGATCCTACGAGCAGTACTTC
TRBJ2-3,TRBD1,NA,TRBV4-3,CASSRQGATDTQYF,TGCGCCAGCAGCCGTCAGGGGGCGACAGATACGCAGTATTTT
TRBJ2-5,TRBD2,NA,TRBV5-1,CASSDGLAGPETQYF,TGCGCCAGCAGTGACGGACTAGCGGGGCCAGAGACCCAGTACTTC
TRBJ1-4,NA,NA,TRBV19,CASSISLGADNEKLFF,TGTGCCAGTAGTATAAGCTTGGGGGCTGATAATGAAAAACTGTTTTTT
TRBJ2-3,NA,NA,TRBV6-5,CASRFEYTQYF,TGTGCCAGCAGGTTCGAGTATACGCAGTATTTT
TRBJ1-1,NA,NA,TRBV28,CASSLVGGAGMNTEAFF,TGTGCCAGCAGTTTGGTTGGGGGGGCGGGCATGAACACTGAAGCTTTCTTT
TRBJ2-1,TRBD2,once,TRBV4-1,CASSQEVAGRPGDEQFF,TGCGCCAGCAGCCAAGAGGTAGCGGGAAGGCCGGGGGATGAGCAGTTCTTC
TRBJ2-7,NA,few,TRBV6-5,CASGSSASYEQYF,TGTGCCAGCGGGTCTAGTGCCTCCTACGAGCAGTACTTC
TRBJ1-2,TRBD1,NA,TRBV13,CASSSRKTGGYGYTF,TGTGCCAGCAGCTCAAGAAAAACAGGGGGTTATGGCTACACCTTC
TRBJ1-5,NA,NA,TRBV11-2,CASSQNGQGNQPQHF,TGTGCCAGCAGCCAGAACGGACAAGGCAATCAGCCCCAGCATTTT
TRBJ1-3,TRBD1,NA,TRBV30,CAWSKDRIFSGNTIYF,TGTGCCTGGAGTAAGGACAGGATATTCTCTGGAAACACCATATATTTT
TRBJ1-2,TRBD1,NA,TRBV5-5,CASSFGQGRINYGYTF,TGTGCCAGCAGCTTCGGACAGGGGCGTATTAACTATGGCTACACCTTC
TRBJ1-1,NA,few,TRBV1,CTSSQKGGGVAAIAFF,TGCACCAGCAGCCAGAAAGGGGGTGGGGTTGCGGCCATCGCTTTCTTT
TRBJ2-3,TRBD2,NA,TRBV20-1,CSATDSGSTNTQYF,TGCAGTGCTACTGATAGCGGGAGCACCAATACGCAGTATTTT
TRBJ2-2,NA,NA,TRBV4-1,CASSPGGSGELFF,TGCGCCAGCTCGCCAGGGGGGAGCGGGGAGCTGTTTTTT
TRBJ2-2,TRBD2,NA,TRBV7-6,CASSLTSGGANTGELFF,TGTGCCAGCAGCTTAACTAGCGGGGGGGCGAACACCGGGGAGCTGTTTTTT
TRBJ1-1,NA,NA,TRBV6-2/TRBV6-3,CASSSADTATEAFF,TGTGCCAGCAGCTCGGCGGACACTGCAACTGAAGCTTTCTTT
TRBJ1-5,TRBD1,once,TRBV6-2/TRBV6-3,CASSKGQGRRTNQPQHF,TGTGCCAGCAGCAAAGGACAGGGGCGACGGACCAATCAGCCCCAGCATTTT
TRBJ2-2,TRBD2,NA,TRBV7-9,CASTLAGGLPGELFF,TGTGCCAGCACATTGGCGGGGGGACTTCCCGGGGAGCTGTTTTTT
TRBJ1-3,NA,NA,TRBV11-3,CASSRDSGNTIYF,TGTGCCAGCTCGAGGGACTCTGGAAACACCATATATTTT
TRBJ1-1,NA,NA,TRBV20-1,CSASWQNTEAFF,TGCAGTGCTAGTTGGCAGAACACTGAAGCTTTCTTT
TRBJ2-2,TRBD2,once,TRBV11-3,CASSLRLAGGGTGELFF,TGTGCCAGCAGCCTCCGACTAGCGGGAGGCGGCACCGGGGAGCTGTTTTTT
TRBJ1-1,TRBD1,NA,TRBV9,CASSPRSGTGLYTEAFF,TGTGCCAGCAGCCCTAGGTCCGGGACAGGGCTTTACACTGAAGCTTTCTTT
TRBJ1-2,TRBD1,NA,TRBV7-9,CASSYDRGFTF,TGTGCCAGCAGCTATGACAGGGGGTTCACCTTC
TRBJ2-3,TRBD2,once,TRBV6-4,CASAVDERGGTDTQYF,TGTGCCAGCGCGGTGGACGAGCGGGGGGGCACAGATACGCAGTATTTT